This T cell receptor beta chain came from a study of blood T cell repertoires in COVID-19. Study context: Donors in the United States, Italy and Spain gave samples during acute or convalescent COVID-19.

Original processing notes: Nucleated cell number was recorded as an estimate derived from reference gene primer amplification. Some clones are missing from TCRdb's copy, which holds only in-frame ones; the method was immunoSEQ multiplex PCR. The V and J calls and clone size were taken over from that table, and D and trimming were inferred from the DNA. The sample lists roughly 290,000 clones, about 89% occurring once. Germline V gene lookup returns CDR1 LGHDT and CDR2 YNNKEL (reference sequence). V gave up 6 bases and J gave up 5 bases, with 10 bases separating them. The CDR3 sequence is 13 residues long.

The clonotype comes from a woman aged 60-70 years with acute or convalescent COVID-19. The source material was peripheral blood. The genes are TRBV3-1 (or the pseudogene TRBV3-2) and TRBJ1-4; D perhaps matches TRBD1 (5 bases). This chain's CDR3 is CASRRGGNEKLFF. The CDR3 coding sequence is TGTGCCAGCAGGCGGGGGGGGAATGAAAAACTGTTTTTT.